These 15 T cell receptor beta chains were sequenced from one sample in a study of CD8 T cell repertoires and HIV-1 epitope variants. Sequenced by immunoSEQ multiplex PCR; TCRdb stores in-frame clones only, minus some. Here the sample spans tens of thousands of clones, roughly 77% being singletons. Sequences were obtained from uncultured baseline CD8+ T cells from peripheral blood mononuclear cells (PBMCs). These receptors originate from a male donor with HIV.

Here the CDR3 reads CASSYTGGGDQPQHF. The CDR3 nucleotides read TGTGCCAGCAGTTACACAGGGGGCGGGGATCAGCCCCAGCATTTT. The V call is TRBV6-6, the J call TRBJ1-5, with 9 bases lining up with TRBD1. The length of the CDR3 is 15 residues. From germline, CDR1 is MNHNY and CDR2 SVGAGI (reference sequence). V lost 2 bases and J lost 5; bases outside the gene matches: 4.

J is TRBJ1-5 and V is TRBV19, with TRBD1 as a possible D gene (5 bases). CDR1 and CDR2 from the germline V gene are LNHDA and SQIVND (reference sequence). This CDR3 has 14 amino acids. V was clipped by 5 bases and J by 0 bases, with 8 bases between them. CDR3 nucleotides: TGTGCCAGTAGTTGGGGGACTAGCAATCAGCCCCAGCATTTT. This gives the protein CASSWGTSNQPQHF.

This sequence joins TRBV27 and TRBJ2-4; D is perhaps TRBD1 or TRBD2 (7 bases each). Trimming left V 6 bases short and J 15 bases short, with 27 bases between. The V gene's germline CDR1 is MNHEY and CDR2 SMNVEV (reference sequence). This CDR3 has 15 amino acids. The CDR3 DNA reads TGTGCCAGCAGACGGACTCAGGGGGGAGGGCCCGTTGCGTACTTC. It specifies CASRRTQGGGPVAYF.

V is TRBV2 and J is TRBJ2-1; D ambiguous. Trimming removed 10 bases from V and 9 bases from J, with 16 bases in between. Germline CDR1 is SNHLY and CDR2 is FYNNEI. This CDR3 has 12 amino acids. CDR3 residues: CATSRTRTEQFF. As DNA, the CDR3 is TGTGCCACTTCCAGAACGAGGACTGAGCAGTTCTTC.

This clone has only a few counts. The V gene is TRBV21-1, the J gene TRBJ1-1. TRBV21-1 is deemed a pseudogene. The CDR3 totals 11 residues. The chain's CDR3 is CASSERTEAFF. CDR3 nucleotides: TGTGCCAGCAGCGAAAGGACTGAAGCTTTCTTT.

This clone has just a few counts. This rearrangement joins TRBV9 to TRBJ2-3, with 11 bases that match TRBD2. V was pared by 3 bases and J by 5 bases, with 5 bases of the junction left unmatched. This CDR3 is 15 amino acids long. Germline V CDR1 and CDR2: SGDLS, YYNGEE. CDR3 nucleotide sequence: TGTGCCAGCAGCGAGACTACTAGCGGGGGAGATACGCAGTATTTT. Translation gives CASSETTSGGDTQYF.

This chain connects TRBV11-2 to TRBJ2-2; weak D call: TRBD2 (6 bases). The CDR3 covers 13 residues. Trimming left V 6 bases short and J 5 bases short, with 10 bases between. Germline V gives CDR1 SGHAT, CDR2 FQNNGV. This chain's CDR3 is CASSFRGTGELFF. CDR3 sequence (DNA): TGTGCCAGCAGTTTCCGGGGGACCGGGGAGCTGTTTTTT.

The rearrangement joins TRBV29-1 to TRBJ1-2, with 9 bases identical to TRBD1. The CDR3 contains 15 residues. The ends lost 6 bases at V and 2 bases at J; junction bases unmatched: 10. Germline CDR1 and CDR2: SQVTM and ANQGSEA. The CDR3 DNA sequence: TGCAGCGTGGGGACAGGGAGCAATCCAAACTATGGCTACACCTTC. Amino acids: CSVGTGSNPNYGYTF.

The chain links TRBV9 to TRBJ2-7, with a possible D match to TRBD2 (6 bases). V was shortened by 1 base and J by 0 bases, with 11 bases between the two germline ends. The CDR3 has 15 amino acids. Germline V gene lookup returns CDR1 SGDLS and CDR2 YYNGEE. CDR3 amino acids: CASSVSGSYSYEQYF. The CDR3 bases are TGTGCCAGCAGCGTAAGCGGGTCCTACTCCTACGAGCAGTACTTC.

The rearrangement joins TRBV5-5 to TRBJ2-7; possibly TRBD2 for D (6 bases). This CDR3 contains 14 residues. V was shortened by 0 bases and J by 4 bases, with 11 bases between the two germline ends. CDR1 is SGHKS and CDR2 is YYEKEE in the germline V gene (reference sequence). CDR3: CASSLEVAVYEQYF. CDR3 bases: TGTGCCAGCAGCTTGGAAGTAGCGGTGTACGAGCAGTACTTC.

This chain uses TRBV7-9 with TRBJ2-4; D not resolved. The V end lost 1 base, the J end lost 6 bases, and 10 bases lay between the germline ends. Germline-derived CDR1 and CDR2 are SEHNR and FQNEAQ (reference sequence). There are 14 residues in the CDR3. The CDR3 sequence: CASSLDSRGNIQYF. CDR3 bases: TGTGCCAGCAGCTTAGACAGCCGTGGAAACATTCAGTACTTC.

J is TRBJ2-1 and V is TRBV15; perhaps TRBD2 as D (5 bases). Germline V CDR1 and CDR2: LNHNV, YYDKDF (reference sequence). V was pared by 1 base and J by 9 bases, with 13 bases between. The length of the CDR3 is 14 residues. CDR3 coding DNA: TGTGCCACCAGCAGAGTTCGTAGCGAGGGTGAGCAGTTCTTC. It translates to CATSRVRSEGEQFF.

V is TRBV6-1 and J is TRBJ2-7; D is ambiguous. V was clipped by 4 bases and J by 6 bases, with 13 bases between them. This CDR3 contains 13 residues. Germline V gene sequence: CDR1 MNHNS, CDR2 SASEGT. The CDR3 loop is CASSVSLKSEQYF. Written as DNA, the CDR3 is TGTGCCAGCAGTGTCTCTCTGAAGTCCGAGCAGTACTTC.

This clone was recorded once. The chain links TRBV5-1 to TRBJ2-7; no reliable D call. This CDR3 spans 14 amino acids. Germline CDR1 is SGHRS and CDR2 is YFSETQ. V was cut by 0 bases and J by 2 bases, with 9 bases left in between. The CDR3 protein is CASSLELGAYEQYF. As DNA, the CDR3 is TGCGCCAGCAGCTTGGAACTTGGAGCCTACGAGCAGTACTTC.

The rearrangement joins TRBV5-1 to TRBJ1-2, with a possible D match to TRBD1 (5 bases). Per the germline V gene, CDR1 is SGHRS and CDR2 is YFSETQ. V lost 3 bases and J 6 bases, leaving 12 bases between the germline ends. The CDR3 is 13 residues long. The CDR3 DNA sequence: TGCGCCAGCAGCTGGGTAGGAGGGGATGGCTACACCTTC. This encodes CASSWVGGDGYTF.